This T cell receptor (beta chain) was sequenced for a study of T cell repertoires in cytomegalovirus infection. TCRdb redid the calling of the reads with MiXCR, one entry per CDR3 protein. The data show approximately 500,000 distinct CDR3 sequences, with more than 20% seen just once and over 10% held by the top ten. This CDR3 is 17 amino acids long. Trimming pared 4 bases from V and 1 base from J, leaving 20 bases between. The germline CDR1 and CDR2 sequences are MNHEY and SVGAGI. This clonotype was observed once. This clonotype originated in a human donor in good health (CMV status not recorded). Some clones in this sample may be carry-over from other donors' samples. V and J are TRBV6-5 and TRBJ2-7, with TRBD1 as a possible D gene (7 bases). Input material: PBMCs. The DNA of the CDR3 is TGTGCCAGCAGTTTAAAGTGGGGGGACAGCCGATCCTACGAGCAGTACTTC. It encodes CASSLKWGDSRSYEQYF.